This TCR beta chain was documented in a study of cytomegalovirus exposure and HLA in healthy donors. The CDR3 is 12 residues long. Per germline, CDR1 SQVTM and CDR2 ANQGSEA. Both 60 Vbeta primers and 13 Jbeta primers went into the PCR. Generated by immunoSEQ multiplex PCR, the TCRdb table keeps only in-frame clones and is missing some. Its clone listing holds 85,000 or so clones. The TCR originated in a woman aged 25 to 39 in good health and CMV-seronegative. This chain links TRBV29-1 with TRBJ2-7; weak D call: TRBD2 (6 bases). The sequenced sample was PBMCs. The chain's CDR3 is CSAGTATYEQYF. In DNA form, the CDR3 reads TGCAGTGCTGGGACTGCCACCTACGAGCAGTACTTC.